Below, one TCR beta chain is given with its context. These data belong to a study of blood T cell repertoires in COVID-19. About the study: Nucleic acid was either cDNA or gDNA, and it came from T cells, B-cell-depleted T cells, or PBMCs.

Germline V gene sequence: CDR1 WSHSY, CDR2 SAAADI. V lost 1 base, J lost 9 bases, and 7 bases lay in between. The CDR3 has 12 amino acids. Original processing notes: Amplification from reference gene primers served as the basis for estimated nucleated cell counts. Assay used: immunoSEQ multiplex PCR; TCRdb lists only in-frame clones, some missing. The D gene and trimming were derived from the DNA, and the V and J assignments and clone size from that table. The sample consists of some 180,000 clones, approximately 80% of them appearing once. V is TRBV10-2 and J is TRBJ2-1; tentative D call: TRBD2 (5 bases). The sequenced sample was peripheral blood. The receptor was isolated from a man in his 60s with acute or convalescent COVID-19. Here the CDR3 DNA reads TGCGCCAGCAGTGAGTGGGAGATTGAGCAGTTCTTC. Translating gives CASSEWEIEQFF.